This TCR beta chain was observed in a study of T cell responses to AZD1222 COVID-19 vaccine (dated by TCRdb to the early 2020s). About the study as a whole: Because spike-specific TCR depth and breadth did not differ between the two schedules, AZD1222 recipients who got a second dose at roughly 4 weeks were pooled with those who got a second dose at roughly 12 weeks. Trial participants were enrolled by age into 18-55, 56-69 and 70-plus year subgroups, with 148, 28 and 57 TCR-sequenced participants respectively. TCR sequencing was performed for about 250 trial participants, of whom 207 were given two doses of AZD1222 and around 25 were given two doses of MenACWY control vaccine.

This clone was seen a few times. There is no known antigen for this receptor. No much larger clone is present one base from it, and per-base qualities are unavailable. Broader findings and caveats from the paper: Because no samples from the day 14 peak response were available, repertoires could be characterized only after the peak T cell response. Reportedly, close to half of the unique spike-specific TCRs recognized epitopes lying outside the regions that are mutated in the B.1.351 and B.1.1.7 variants. Spike-specific TCR breadth and depth rose significantly after two AZD1222 doses compared with day 0 and with MenACWY recipients. Conclusions about previously exposed vaccinees are limited because only six or seven AZD1222 recipients were SARS-CoV-2 seropositive at baseline. In the small 56-69-year group, the increase in depth fell short of significance, most likely because of low power. The vaccine-associated CD4 TCRs covered the entire spike protein, and the dominant responses fell in regions 160-218 and 743-854. Participants were mostly white British and included more females than males, and it was suggested by the authors that clonal diversity may have been underestimated.

The CDR3 regions of human TCRbeta chains were analyzed by immunosequencing. The study's own analysis went as follows. TCRs in the repertoires were matched against a reference library of SARS-CoV-2-specific TCRs that had been generated with the MIRA antigen-specificity platform. Breadth meant the fraction of unique TCRs that were SARS-CoV-2-associated, whereas depth meant the fraction of total T cells that were SARS-CoV-2-associated. Each spike-specific TCR was assigned to its reactive spike region and to a CD4 or CD8 class using the MIRA data. Log10-transformed breadth and depth values were compared by one-way ANOVA with Sidak's multiple comparisons tests. In its TCRdb copy, this immuneACCESS table keeps in-frame sequences only and misses some clones. Where compared with another copy, unresolved V genes explain less than half of these, and the others have no known cause. V and J calls and clone size follow that table, whereas D and trimming were derived from the DNA. Across this sample there are some 150,000 clones, with 70% to 90% seen only once. The ten biggest clones cover approximately 3.1% of the sample.

Per the publication, the time point label means: baseline before first vaccination. Vaccinee samples came from UK trials COV001 and COV002, including a single-blind randomized controlled phase 2/3 trial of AZD1222 (ChAdOx1 nCoV-19) in healthy adults. Trial participant PBMC samples were collected at day 0 and day 28 after the second dose for TCRbeta chain sequencing. The sample here was peripheral blood, taken on day 0 of AZD1222 vaccination. The TCR sequence derives from an adult in good health.

DNA sequence: TGTGCCAGCAGGTCGTGGGGGGGGCTCCAAGAGACCCAGTACTTC. Its amino acids are CASRSWGGLQETQYF. The rearranged segments are TRBV2 and TRBJ2-5; a tentative D call is TRBD2 (7 bases match). Including cysteine and phenylalanine, the CDR3 has 15 amino acids. Only the CDR3 region is kept as DNA, spanning 45 bases read in frame from base 1. Per the germline V gene, SNHLY is the CDR1 and FYNNEI is the CDR2. Trimming costs V 6 bases and J 1 base, and their ends lie 15 bases apart. The full variable domain, with segments outside the CDR3 supplied by the reference TRBV2 and TRBJ2-5 proteins, appears as EPEVTQTPSHQVTQMGQEVILRCVPISNHLYFYWYRQILGQKVEFLVSFYNNEISEKSEIFDDQFSVERPDGSNFTLKIRSTKLEDSAMYFCASRSWGGLQETQYFGPGTRLLVL.